These 22 T cell receptor beta chains were all obtained from the same sample, sequenced in a study of beta chain features in type 1 diabetes. TCRB transcripts that were expressed got sequenced, as all of the isolated RNA had been reverse transcribed. The table came from immunoSEQ multiplex PCR; TCRdb's copy has only in-frame clones and leaves some out. The sample shows about 470,000 clones, roughly 31% of them seen only once. The sample was naive CD4+ T cells from blood. The source is a man aged 18-30 years in good health.

Concerning this clone itself: Sequence at one end of the junction differs from germline and may be a read error. The rearrangement links TRBV2 to TRBJ2-1, with TRBD1 matching over 9 bases. CDR1 and CDR2 (germline): SNHLY, FYNNEI. This CDR3 is built from 15 residues. The CDR3 protein is CASSADRGAYTEQFF. CDR3 nucleotides: TGTGCCAGCAGTGCTGACAGGGGGGCCTACACTGAGCAGTTCTTC.

The J gene is TRBJ2-7, the V gene TRBV30; tentatively, D is TRBD1 (6 bases). Germline loops: CDR1 GTSNPN, CDR2 SVGIG (reference sequence). The ends were cut back, 4 bases at V and 3 bases at J, with 10 bases in the middle. The CDR3 is made up of 12 amino acids. The CDR3 bases are TGTGCCTGGAACAGGGACGGCTACGAGCAGTACTTC. It translates to CAWNRDGYEQYF.

This clone was seen a few times. The rearrangement uses TRBV2 and TRBJ1-1; a possible D gene is TRBD1 (5 bases). The CDR3 is made up of 15 amino acids. Per germline, CDR1 SNHLY and CDR2 FYNNEI. Between the trimmed V and J ends, which lost 9 bases and 3 bases, there was a span of 20 bases. The CDR3 DNA follows: TGTGCCAGGACCAAGGCAGGGTTGGTCGACACTGAAGCTTTCTTT. Protein: CARTKAGLVDTEAFF.

This sequence joins TRBV7-2 and TRBJ2-5; D gene uncertain. The CDR3 contains 11 residues. V lost 4 bases and J 7 bases, leaving 7 bases between the germline ends. In germline, CDR1 is SGHTA, CDR2 FQGNSA. This CDR3 reads CASSSVWTQYF. CDR3 DNA: TGTGCCAGCAGCTCCGTTTGGACCCAGTACTTC.

This clone has more than one count but fewer than ten. This chain uses TRBV30 with TRBJ1-5; D is unresolved. Germline lookup yields CDR1 GTSNPN and CDR2 SVGIG (reference sequence). The ends were cut back, 0 bases at V and 4 bases at J, with 10 bases in the middle. The CDR3 consists of 14 residues. The CDR3 nucleotides read TGTGCCTGGAGTGTACGAAACCCGAATCAGCCCCAGCATTTT. Its protein is CAWSVRNPNQPQHF.

About this clone itself: Other DNA sequences in this specimen translate into the identical CDR3. V usage is TRBV18 and J usage is TRBJ2-5; D is uncertain. V was pared by 0 bases and J by 0 bases, with 5 bases between. Germline-derived CDR1 and CDR2 are KGHSH and LQKENI. This CDR3 is built from 14 residues. CDR3 region: CASSPPGNQETQYF. DNA of the CDR3: TGTGCCAGCTCACCACCGGGGAACCAAGAGACCCAGTACTTC.

This clone was seen a handful of times. The rearrangement links TRBV9 to TRBJ2-3; 7 bases line up with TRBD2. V lost 2 bases and J lost 7; bases outside the gene matches: 7. The CDR3 is 14 residues long. CDR1 SGDLS and CDR2 YYNGEE come from the germline V gene. The CDR3 spells CASSVGVGGNTQYF. The DNA of the CDR3 is TGTGCCAGCAGCGTCGGTGTGGGAGGGAATACGCAGTATTTT.

This chain connects TRBV15 to TRBJ2-1; D unresolved. In germline, CDR1 is LNHNV, CDR2 YYDKDF (reference sequence). This CDR3 contains 15 residues. V gave up 5 bases and J gave up 0 bases, with 11 bases separating them. As DNA, the CDR3 is TGTGCCACCAGCCCTACTCAGAGCTCCTACAATGAGCAGTTCTTC. Amino acids: CATSPTQSSYNEQFF.

Comments on this clone: In the same sample, other DNA sequences code for this CDR3. The genes are TRBV29-1 and TRBJ1-1; 9 bases line up with TRBD1. The CDR3 runs 13 residues. With 6 bases clipped from V and 1 base from J, the junction kept 3 bases outside the gene matches. Germline assignment: CDR1 SQVTM and CDR2 ANQGSEA. CDR3 in DNA: TGCAGCGTACCGGGACAGGGGAACACTGAAGCTTTCTTT. It specifies CSVPGQGNTEAFF.

The genes are TRBV30 and TRBJ1-3; TRBD1 is a possible D gene (5 bases). The CDR3 length is 13 residues. Germline CDR1 is GTSNPN and CDR2 is SVGIG (reference sequence). Trimming took 6 bases from V and 0 from J, leaving 9 bases between them. As DNA, the CDR3 is TGTGCCTGTTCAGGGTCCTCTGGAAACACCATATATTTT. Encoded protein: CACSGSSGNTIYF. Complete variable domain (other parts from reference TRBV30 and TRBJ1-3): SQTIHQWPATLVQPVGSPLSLECTVEGTSNPNLYWYRQAAGRGLQLLFYSVGIGQISSEVPQNLSASRPQDRQFILSSKKLLLSDSGFYLCACSGSSGNTIYFGEGSWLTVV.

This clone turned up a few times. This chain links TRBV28 with TRBJ2-5; no clear D gene. Between the trimmed V and J ends, which lost 3 bases and 2 bases, there was a span of 4 bases. Germline V gene sequence: CDR1 MDHEN, CDR2 SYDVKM. The CDR3 length is 12 residues. The CDR3 nucleotides are TGTGCCAGCAGTTTCATGCAAGAGACCCAGTACTTC. Its protein product is CASSFMQETQYF.

The CDR3 loop reads CASGSKEQFF. CDR3 nucleotides: TGTGCCAGCGGGAGCAAAGAGCAGTTCTTC. The chain is built from TRBV28 and TRBJ2-1; perhaps TRBD2 as D (5 bases). V dropped 8 bases and J dropped 10 bases, with 9 bases sitting between them. The length of the CDR3 is 10 residues. Germline-derived CDR1 and CDR2 are MDHEN and SYDVKM.

The V call is TRBV7-6, the J call TRBJ1-1; D perhaps matches TRBD1 (6 bases). The V end lost 6 bases, the J end lost 6 bases, and 11 bases lay between the germline ends. The length of the CDR3 is 12 residues. Per germline, CDR1 SGHVS and CDR2 FNYEAQ. In nucleotides, the CDR3 is TGTGCCAGCAGTTCCGGACAGCCTGAAGCTTTCTTT. The encoded protein is CASSSGQPEAFF.

A note on this clone: The same CDR3 can be traced to other DNA sequences in this sample. The genes are TRBV20-1 and TRBJ2-1, with D uncertain. Germline loops: CDR1 DFQATT, CDR2 SNEGSKA (reference sequence). The CDR3 is made up of 10 amino acids. Trimming removed 3 bases from V and 7 bases from J, with 4 bases in between. CDR3 residues: CSASRNEQFF. CDR3 coding DNA: TGCAGTGCTAGTAGGAATGAGCAGTTCTTC.

The chain employs TRBV7-2 and TRBJ2-1; D gene uncertain. The CDR3 runs to 13 residues. Trimming took 0 bases from V and 10 from J, leaving 10 bases between them. Per germline, CDR1 SGHTA and CDR2 FQGNSA. In DNA form, the CDR3 reads TGTGCCAGCAGCTTAGCGGGAAGCCAGGAGCAGTTCTTC. Translation gives CASSLAGSQEQFF.

The CDR3 loop reads CASSSPSGRANEKLFF. CDR3 coding DNA: TGTGCCAGCAGCTCCCCCTCGGGCAGGGCTAATGAAAAACTGTTTTTT. The chain recombines TRBV7-9 with TRBJ1-4; TRBD1 might be the D (5 bases). Germline assignment: CDR1 SEHNR and CDR2 FQNEAQ (reference sequence). Trimming removed 4 bases from V and 3 bases from J, with 15 bases in between. The CDR3 covers 16 residues.

The chain couples TRBV4-3 to TRBJ2-2; unclear D gene. The V end lost 1 base, the J end lost 3 bases, and 9 bases lay between the germline ends. Germline CDR1 reads LGHNA; CDR2 reads YSLEER. The CDR3 sequence is 15 residues long. CDR3 DNA sequence: TGCGCCAGCAGCCAAGCGGGCACTTACACCGGGGAGCTGTTTTTT. This translates into CASSQAGTYTGELFF.

The chain recombines TRBV7-2 with TRBJ1-5; D perhaps matches TRBD1 (5 bases). Trimming left V 5 bases short and J 2 bases short, with 10 bases between. This CDR3 region has 14 residues. Per germline, CDR1 SGHTA and CDR2 FQGNSA. In nucleotides, the CDR3 is TGTGCCAGCAGCGTTGAAGGGGGCAATCAGCCCCAGCATTTT. Translated: CASSVEGGNQPQHF.

This clone has more than one count but fewer than ten. The CDR3 reads CAWSVLDRAHNEQFF. The CDR3, as DNA: TGTGCCTGGAGTGTACTGGACAGGGCCCACAATGAGCAGTTCTTC. The chain joins TRBV30 to TRBJ2-1; 8 nucleotides align to TRBD1. The V gene end was trimmed by 0 bases and the J gene end by 5 bases; junction bases not matched to a gene: 6. The CDR3 is 15 amino acids. Germline V gene lookup returns CDR1 GTSNPN and CDR2 SVGIG (reference sequence).

This sequence joins TRBV7-9 and TRBJ1-1, with no clear D. Germline values: CDR1 SEHNR, CDR2 FQNEAQ (reference sequence). Between the trimmed V and J ends, which lost 5 bases and 4 bases, there was a span of 11 bases. This CDR3 is 13 amino acids long. The CDR3 sequence: CASSLNGVTEAFF. The CDR3 DNA follows: TGTGCCAGCAGCCTCAACGGGGTCACTGAAGCTTTCTTT. The variable domain in full, completed from reference TRBV7-9 and TRBJ1-1, reads DTGVSQNPRHKITKRGQNVTFRCDPISEHNRLYWYRQTLGQGPEFLTYFQNEAQLEKSRLLSDRFSAERPKGSFSTLEIQRTEQGDSAMYLCASSLNGVTEAFFGQGTRLTVV.

This clone was picked up one time. The rearrangement links TRBV29-1 to TRBJ1-1; D uncertain. The CDR3 runs 14 residues. Germline CDR1 and CDR2: SQVTM and ANQGSEA. The V gene lost 2 bases and the J gene lost 1 base, with 11 bases spanning the gap. Written as DNA, the CDR3 is TGCAGCGTTGAAATGAGGGTGAGGAACACTGAAGCTTTCTTT. Amino acid sequence: CSVEMRVRNTEAFF.

The gene calls are TRBV5-1 and TRBJ2-1; no definite D call. CDR3 length equals 13 residues. The V end was cut by 0 bases, the J end by 6 bases, with 7 bases between. From germline, CDR1 is SGHRS and CDR2 YFSETQ. In DNA form, the CDR3 reads TGCGCCAGCAGCTTGGAAGGTGTCAATGAGCAGTTCTTC. Translation: CASSLEGVNEQFF.